Listed below are T cell receptor beta chains from one sample, sequenced in a study of blood T cell repertoires in COVID-19. Sequencing used immunoSEQ multiplex PCR; TCRdb keeps in-frame clones, though not all of them. The sample lists approximately 110,000 clones, approximately 84% occurring once. Sequenced: peripheral blood. The receptors were gathered from a human donor in a cohort sampled during active COVID-19. The CDR3 runs from the conserved cysteine through the conserved F or W. A D gene is named only where the DNA matches it firmly. Size is stated for part of the rows, as once, few or many counts, or as a class when the clone is expanded.

TRBV5-6	-	TRBJ1-2	-	TGTGCCAGCAGCTTGGGACAGAATTATGGCTACACCTTC	CASSLGQNYGYTF
TRBV6-5	-	TRBJ2-7	-	TGTGCCAGTACCCTCGGACTTTCTTACGAGCAGTACTTC	CASTLGLSYEQYF
TRBV7-3	-	TRBJ2-2	TRBD2	TGTGCCAGCAAGCGATCGGCGGGACTAAACACCGGGGAGCTGTTTTTT	CASKRSAGLNTGELFF
TRBV30	-	TRBJ2-3	-	TGTGCCTGGAGTATCCGAGATACGCAGTATTTT	CAWSIRDTQYF
TRBV15	-	TRBJ1-1	TRBD1	TGTGCCACCAGCGGATGGAGACAGGGGGCTTTCGTAGCGGACACTGAAGCTTTCTTT	CATSGWRQGAFVADTEAFF
TRBV19	-	TRBJ2-1	TRBD1	TGTGCCAGTAGAAGTGACAGGGGCGGCTCCTACAATGAGCAGTTCTTC	CASRSDRGGSYNEQFF
TRBV6-5	-	TRBJ2-7	TRBD1	TGTGCCACCGGCAAGGACAGGCTCTACTACGAGCAGTACTTC	CATGKDRLYYEQYF
TRBV5-1	-	TRBJ1-1	TRBD1	TGCGCCAGCAGCGCCGACAGGGCCTATGGGGTAGCTTTCTTT	CASSADRAYGVAFF
TRBV5-1	-	TRBJ2-1	TRBD2	TGCGCCAGCCGGGACCGACTAGCGGGGCCCAATGAGCAGTTCTTC	CASRDRLAGPNEQFF
TRBV4-1	-	TRBJ1-1	TRBD1	TGCGCCAGCAGCCACCTGACAGGGACACCCGACACTGAAGCTTTCTTT	CASSHLTGTPDTEAFF
TRBV25-1	-	TRBJ1-4	-	TGTGCCAGCAGTGAGGACAGCGGAAAACTGTTTTTT	CASSEDSGKLFF
TRBV7-3	-	TRBJ2-1	-	TGTGCCAGCAGCTTAAACATAGCGAATGAGCAGTTCTTC	CASSLNIANEQFF
TRBV28	-	TRBJ1-5	-	TGTGCCAGCATCCAGGGCGACAATCAGCCCCAGCATTTT	CASIQGDNQPQHF
TRBV5-1	-	TRBJ2-5	TRBD2	TGCGCCAGCAGCTTGGAGGCTAGCGGGATGGGAGAGACCCAGTACTTC	CASSLEASGMGETQYF
TRBV28	-	TRBJ2-3	TRBD2	TGTGCCAGCAGTTCCCGTAATAGCGGGAGGATAGGGGATACGCAGTATTTT	CASSSRNSGRIGDTQYF
TRBV5-1	-	TRBJ1-1	-	TGCGCCAGCAGCCGAATTGGGCCCCTCACAGGTACAGAAGCTTTCTTT	CASSRIGPLTGTEAFF
TRBV18	-	TRBJ2-5	TRBD2	TGTGCCAGCTCACCACGTAGCGGGAGTTCGTCAGAGACCCAGTACTTC	CASSPRSGSSSETQYF
TRBV29-1	-	TRBJ2-7	-	TGCAGCGTCTTTGGACCGGGTTCGGAGGGTTACGAGCAGTACTTC	CSVFGPGSEGYEQYF
TRBV12-5	-	TRBJ1-5	-	TGTGCTAGTGGTTTGGGCAGGGTAGACCAGCCCCAGCATTTT	CASGLGRVDQPQHF
TRBV7-9	-	TRBJ2-5	-	TGTGCCAGCAGCTTGGCAGGGTCGGAGACCCAGTACTTC	CASSLAGSETQYF
TRBV2	once	TRBJ1-3	-	TGTGCCAGCAGCGGGGTTCTTGGAAACACCATATATTTT	CASSGVLGNTIYF
TRBV28	-	TRBJ1-5	-	TGTGCCAGCAGTTTGGCGGACACCTCCAATCAGCCCCAGCATTTT	CASSLADTSNQPQHF
TRBV18	-	TRBJ1-6	-	TGTGCCAGCTCACCACCGGGGGCGGGTTCACCCCTCCACTTT	CASSPPGAGSPLHF
TRBV11-2	-	TRBJ2-7	-	TGTGCCAGCAGCTTAGGGCAGGGCCGCTACGAGCAGTACTTC	CASSLGQGRYEQYF
TRBV28	-	TRBJ2-3	-	TGTGCCAGCAGTTTCGGACAGCTCACAGATACGCAGTATTTT	CASSFGQLTDTQYF
TRBV4-3	-	TRBJ2-2	TRBD2	TGCGCCAGCAGCCAAGATCTCGCGGGGGGGCTTACCGGGGAGCTGTTTTTT	CASSQDLAGGLTGELFF
TRBV10-3	-	TRBJ1-4	-	TGTGCCATCAGTGAGTCGTTAGCGTCGTCTAATGAAAAACTGTTTTTT	CAISESLASSNEKLFF
TRBV18	-	TRBJ1-2	TRBD1	TGTGCCAGCTCACCACCAGTCACAGGGGGCTATGGCTACACCTTC	CASSPPVTGGYGYTF
TRBV11-2	-	TRBJ2-1	-	TGTGCCAGCAGCTTAGGAACAGGGCAGTTCTTC	CASSLGTGQFF
TRBV30	-	TRBJ2-7	-	TGTGCCTGGAGTCCGGGTTCCTACGAGCAGTACTTC	CAWSPGSYEQYF
TRBV6-5	-	TRBJ2-3	-	TGTGCCAGCAGTTATAGGGGGGGCTCCCCAGATACGCAGTATTTT	CASSYRGGSPDTQYF
TRBV30	-	TRBJ1-2	-	TGTGCCTATCAGGGCATGGGTGGCTACACCTTC	CAYQGMGGYTF
TRBV28	-	TRBJ1-1	TRBD1	TGTGCCAGCAGCCCTTCCCCGGGACAGGGCAAGCACACTGAAGCTTTCTTT	CASSPSPGQGKHTEAFF
TRBV6-5	few	TRBJ2-2	-	TGTGCCAGCAGTCTCGACACCGGGGAGCTGTTTTTT	CASSLDTGELFF
TRBV5-1	few	TRBJ1-3	-	TGCGCCAGCAGCTTGGGGGCATTCGGAAACACCATATATTTT	CASSLGAFGNTIYF
TRBV7-9	-	TRBJ2-3	-	TGTGCCAGCAGCTTAGTCGTTACGCAGTATTTT	CASSLVVTQYF
TRBV7-3	-	TRBJ2-1	TRBD1	TGTGCCAGCAGCCCCGTTGGGGACAGTTCCTACAATGAGCAGTTCTTC	CASSPVGDSSYNEQFF
TRBV5-6	-	TRBJ2-7	TRBD1	TGTGCCAGCACCCTATCGGACAGGGACTACGAGCAGTACTTC	CASTLSDRDYEQYF
TRBV5-1	few	TRBJ2-3	-	TGCGCCAGCAGACCGGAAACTATAAGCACAGATACGCAGTATTTT	CASRPETISTDTQYF
TRBV3-1/TRBV3-2	-	TRBJ2-2	TRBD2	TGTGCCAGCAGTCCCGATGGCGGGAGAGGTACCGGGGAGCTGTTTTTT	CASSPDGGRGTGELFF
TRBV4-3	-	TRBJ2-2	-	TGCGCCAGCAGCCAAGACGCCGGGGAGCTGTTTTTT	CASSQDAGELFF